The TCR beta chain under discussion was sequenced for a study of siplizumab effects on memory and regulatory T cells. Overall study results and limits: Researchers could not give a naive or memory phenotype to roughly 75-97% of proliferating CD4+ or CD8+ clones.

Sequencing was performed with immunoSEQ multiplex PCR; in TCRdb, only in-frame clones are kept and a portion is missing. The sample consists of 90,000 to 120,000 clones, 93% of them appearing once. This clone appeared a few times. The antigen remains undetermined. V lost 2 bases, J lost 5 bases, and 4 bases stayed unmatched. The CDR3 contains 14 residues. Germline V gene sequence: CDR1 MGHRA, CDR2 YSYEKL. Sequencing was carried out using Tregs sorted from blood. This receptor was obtained from a human donor in good health. V usage is TRBV4-1 and J usage is TRBJ1-2; TRBD1 matches at 8 bases. The CDR3 here is CASSQFQGAYGYTF. CDR3 nucleotide sequence: TGCGCCAGCAGCCAATTCCAGGGGGCTTATGGCTACACCTTC.